This T cell receptor (beta chain) was recorded in a study of blood T cell repertoires in COVID-19. About the study: COVID-19 samples from acute and convalescent phases originated in the United States, Italy and Spain.

Adults between about 18 and 89 years of age took part from 20 to 25 US areas. Cohorts were determined from participant-reported clinical history. Per the original methods: Amplification from reference gene primers served as the basis for estimated nucleated cell counts. Sequenced by immunoSEQ multiplex PCR; TCRdb stores in-frame clones only, minus some. That table gives V, J and clone size, and the DNA gave D and trimming. The profile shows 150,000 or so clones, over 70% of them singletons. The CDR3 is 15 residues long. V lost 3 bases, J lost 6 bases, and 15 bases lay in between. Germline V gene data show CDR1 as DFQATT and CDR2 as SNEGSKA (reference sequence).

The receptor was isolated from a woman in her sixties or seventies who had recovered from COVID-19. Sequences were obtained from PBMCs or T cells enriched from blood (not recorded which). The chain uses TRBV20-1 and TRBJ1-6; perhaps TRBD1 as D (6 bases). The chain's CDR3 is CSASGRGGLNSPLHF. The CDR3 bases are TGCAGTGCTAGTGGGAGGGGGGGGCTTAATTCACCCCTCCACTTT.